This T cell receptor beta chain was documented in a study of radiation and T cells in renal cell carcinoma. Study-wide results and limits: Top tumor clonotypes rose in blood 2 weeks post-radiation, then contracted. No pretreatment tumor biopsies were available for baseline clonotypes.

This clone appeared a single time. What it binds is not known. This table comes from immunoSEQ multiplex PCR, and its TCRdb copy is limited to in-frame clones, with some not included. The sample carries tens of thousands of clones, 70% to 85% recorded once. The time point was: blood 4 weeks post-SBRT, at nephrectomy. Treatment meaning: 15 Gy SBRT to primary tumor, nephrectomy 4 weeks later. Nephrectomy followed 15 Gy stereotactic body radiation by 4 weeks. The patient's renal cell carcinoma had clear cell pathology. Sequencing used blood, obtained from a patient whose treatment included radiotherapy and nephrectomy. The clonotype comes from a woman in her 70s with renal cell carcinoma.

CDR3 loop: CASTQAAGETQYF. In DNA form, the CDR3 reads TGTGCCAGTACCCAGGCCGCCGGGGAGACCCAGTACTTC. The J gene is TRBJ2-5, the V gene TRBV19; D gene uncertain. Trimming cost V 7 bases and J 5 bases, with 14 bases left between them. This CDR3 region has 13 residues. The V gene's germline CDR1 is LNHDA and CDR2 SQIVND (reference sequence).